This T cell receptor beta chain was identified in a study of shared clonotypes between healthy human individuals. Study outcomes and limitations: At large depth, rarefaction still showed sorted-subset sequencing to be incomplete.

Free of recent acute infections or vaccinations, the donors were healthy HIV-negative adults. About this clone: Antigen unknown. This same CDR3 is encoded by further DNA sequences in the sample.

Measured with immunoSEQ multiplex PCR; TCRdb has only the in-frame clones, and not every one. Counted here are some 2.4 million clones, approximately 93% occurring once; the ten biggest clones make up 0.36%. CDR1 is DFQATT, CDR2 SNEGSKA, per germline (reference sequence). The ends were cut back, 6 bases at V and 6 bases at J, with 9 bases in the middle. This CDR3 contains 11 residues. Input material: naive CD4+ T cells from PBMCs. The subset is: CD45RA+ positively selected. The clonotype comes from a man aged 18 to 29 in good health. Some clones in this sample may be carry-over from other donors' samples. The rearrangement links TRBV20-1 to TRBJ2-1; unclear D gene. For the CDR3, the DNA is TGCAGTGCCCTTCTCGGCAATGAGCAGTTCTTC. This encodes CSALLGNEQFF.